This is a list of T cell receptor beta chains from one sample in a study of control samples from healthy donors and cancer patients. Method: immunoSEQ multiplex PCR; TCRdb's copy keeps in-frame clones and lacks some. The repertoire holds 150,000 or so clones, with roughly 88% as singletons. Source material: blood. These receptors all stem from a woman aged 30 to 39 in good health. Both conserved end residues are part of each CDR3. Each record gives: clone size, J gene, V gene, D gene, CDR3 DNA, CDR3 protein. D genes are given only for firm matches. Clone sizes are given selectively: once, few, many, or a class where the clone is expanded.

>.|TRBJ2-3|TRBV5-1|TRBD2
TGCGCCAGCAGCTGGCAGCGGGAGTCAGATACGCAGTATTTT
CASSWQRESDTQYF
>.|TRBJ1-4|TRBV7-6|.
TGTGCCAGCAGCTTAGTTCGGGCGGGTAGAAGTGAAAAACTGTTTTTT
CASSLVRAGRSEKLFF
>.|TRBJ2-1|TRBV12-5|TRBD1
TGTGCTAGTGGTTTGGGTGGGACAGGGGGGAATGAGCAGTTCTTC
CASGLGGTGGNEQFF
>.|TRBJ2-1|TRBV27|.
TGTGCCAGCAGTTTTTCACCCCCTGGGGTGCAGTTCTTC
CASSFSPPGVQFF
>.|TRBJ2-5|TRBV15|.
TGTGCCACCAGCACGAGGGGGGGCGGGGAGACCCAGTACTTC
CATSTRGGGETQYF
>.|TRBJ2-7|TRBV7-2|TRBD2
TGTGCCAGCAGCCCCCGACTAGCGGGAGCCTTTGGGGAGCAGTACTTC
CASSPRLAGAFGEQYF
>.|TRBJ2-3|TRBV28|.
TGTGCCAGCAGTTTAGGTGGACGGGATACGCAGTATTTT
CASSLGGRDTQYF
>.|TRBJ2-2|TRBV5-5|.
TGTGCCAGCAGCTTGGTGTCTGATGGGGGGGAGCTGTTTTTT
CASSLVSDGGELFF
>.|TRBJ1-2|TRBV5-4|.
TGTGCCAGCAGCTTGGTACCAGGTGGTGGCTACACCTTC
CASSLVPGGGYTF
>.|TRBJ2-5|TRBV24-1|.
TGTGCCACCAGAGGGGGATTAGGAGAGACCCAGTACTTC
CATRGGLGETQYF
>.|TRBJ2-7|TRBV29-1|TRBD1
TGCAGCGTTGGGGACAGGGAGCCTTACGAGCAGTACTTC
CSVGDREPYEQYF
>once|TRBJ1-1|TRBV12-3/TRBV12-4|.
TGTGCCAGCAGCCCCGGCACTGAAGCTTTCTTT
CASSPGTEAFF
>.|TRBJ2-1|TRBV19|.
TGTGCCAGTAGTATGGCCCAGAACAATGAGCAGTTCTTC
CASSMAQNNEQFF
>.|TRBJ1-2|TRBV29-1|TRBD1
TGCAGCGTTGTGGACAGGGGCGAGGAACTTAACTATGGCTACACCTTC
CSVVDRGEELNYGYTF
>.|TRBJ2-1|TRBV27|.
TGTGCCAGCAGTTTACGAGGGACCATGGGCTACAATGAGCAGTTCTTC
CASSLRGTMGYNEQFF
>once|TRBJ2-3|TRBV9|TRBD2
TGTGCCAGCAGCGTAGTTGGCGGGAGAGTCGCGGATACGCAGTATTTT
CASSVVGGRVADTQYF
>.|TRBJ1-5|TRBV6-5|.
TGTGCCAGCAGCCGGGACGGGGTCCGGCAGCCCCAGCATTTT
CASSRDGVRQPQHF
>few|TRBJ1-2|TRBV6-5|.
TGTGCCAGCAGAGGCTTTTCCCCCGCGGGAGGCTACACCTTC
CASRGFSPAGGYTF
>.|TRBJ1-1|TRBV2|.
TGTGCCAGCAGGGCCCCAGGGGAAGGGCGGGCAGCTTTCTTT
CASRAPGEGRAAFF
>.|TRBJ1-6|TRBV2|.
TGTGCCAGCAGTGAGGGGCTTAATTCACCCCTCCACTTT
CASSEGLNSPLHF
>.|TRBJ2-5|TRBV5-6|.
TGTGCCAGCAGCGGCGGGACAGTCCGGGAGACCCAGTACTTC
CASSGGTVRETQYF
>.|TRBJ2-7|TRBV21-1|.
TGTGCCAGCAGCAAACCCCCGGGTATGACCTACGAGCAGTACTTC
CASSKPPGMTYEQYF
>.|TRBJ2-5|TRBV7-9|.
TGTGCCAGCAGCCCATACTGGGAGGCCGAGGGGGAGACCCAGTACTTC
CASSPYWEAEGETQYF
>.|TRBJ2-3|TRBV29-1|.
TGCAGCGTTATTGGGGAAGAAGATACGCAGTATTTT
CSVIGEEDTQYF
>.|TRBJ2-5|TRBV7-9|TRBD2
TGTGCCAGCAGCTTATCTGCGGGGGGCGGGACAGAGACCCAGTACTTC
CASSLSAGGGTETQYF
>.|TRBJ1-2|TRBV14|.
TGTGCCAGCAGTCCAAGTTCAGTCTATGGCTACACCTTC
CASSPSSVYGYTF
>.|TRBJ2-3|TRBV30|TRBD1
TGTGCCTCGGGACAGGGGACCACAGATACGCAGTATTTT
CASGQGTTDTQYF
>once|TRBJ2-1|TRBV28|.
TGTGCCAGCAGTTTGTATGGCCCCCACAATGAGCAGTTCTTC
CASSLYGPHNEQFF
>.|TRBJ2-1|TRBV2|TRBD2
TGTGCCCGGGGGGGCCCATACCCAAACAATGAGCAGTTCTTC
CARGGPYPNNEQFF
>.|TRBJ2-7|TRBV6-2/TRBV6-3|TRBD1
TGTGCCAGCAGTTACACACGACAGGGGGGGTCGTACGAGCAGTACTTC
CASSYTRQGGSYEQYF
>.|TRBJ1-2|TRBV19|TRBD1
TGTGCCAGTAGTAGAAGGGACAGGAGCTATGGCTACACCTTC
CASSRRDRSYGYTF
>.|TRBJ1-2|TRBV6-6|.
TGTGCCAGCAGTTACTCCAAATTAGATGGCTACACCTTC
CASSYSKLDGYTF
>once|TRBJ2-1|TRBV2|.
TGTGCCAGCAGTGGTCCTAGCAGGTACAATGAGCAGTTCTTC
CASSGPSRYNEQFF
>.|TRBJ2-1|TRBV4-1|.
TGCGCCAGCAGCCAATCCCCTGAACATGAGCAGTTCTTC
CASSQSPEHEQFF
>.|TRBJ2-7|TRBV6-1|TRBD1
TGTGCCAGCAGTGTAGCAGGGGGTGAGCAGTACTTC
CASSVAGGEQYF
>.|TRBJ1-2|TRBV10-3|.
TGTGCCACCGCCCCCGGGACCGGTTATGGCTACACCTTC
CATAPGTGYGYTF
>.|TRBJ1-5|TRBV19|TRBD1
TGTGCCAGTAGCACCCTGGACAGGGTAAGTCAGCCCCAGCATTTT
CASSTLDRVSQPQHF
>.|TRBJ2-7|TRBV9|TRBD2
TGTGCCAGCAGCGTAGGGTCTAGCGGTACCTACGAGCAGTACTTC
CASSVGSSGTYEQYF
>.|TRBJ1-1|TRBV2|TRBD1
TGTGCCACCCGACAGGGGGGCACTGAAGCTTTCTTT
CATRQGGTEAFF
>few|TRBJ2-1|TRBV4-1|TRBD2
TGCGCCAGCAGCCAATTGGGGGGGGAGGGGACGAGCAATGAGCAGTTCTTC
CASSQLGGEGTSNEQFF
>.|TRBJ2-2|TRBV3-1/TRBV3-2|TRBD2
TGTGCCAGCAGCAGAGCTCCGGGACTAGCGGGAGGGCCCCGCGGGGAGCTGTTTTTT
CASSRAPGLAGGPRGELFF
>many|TRBJ2-1|TRBV5-4|.
TGTGCCAGCAGCAACCAGCTCGGGACCAATGAGCAGTTCTTC
CASSNQLGTNEQFF
>.|TRBJ1-2|TRBV12-3/TRBV12-4|.
TGTGCCAGCAGTTTAGGCACCGAATATGGCTACACCTTC
CASSLGTEYGYTF
>.|TRBJ2-3|TRBV24-1|TRBD1
TGTGCCACCAGTGACCGTGGACAGGGGGAAATCGATACGCAGTATTTT
CATSDRGQGEIDTQYF
>once|TRBJ2-3|TRBV9|TRBD1
TGTGCCAGCAGCGCCGGGACAGGGGGGACAAACTTAGACCACACAGATACGCAGTATTTT
CASSAGTGGTNLDHTDTQYF
>.|TRBJ1-2|TRBV9|TRBD1
TGTGCCAGCAGCAAAGAAGGACAGGGAGGGAGTGGCTACACCTTC
CASSKEGQGGSGYTF
>.|TRBJ2-1|TRBV28|TRBD1
TGTGCCAGCAGTTCATCCGGACAGGGATACAATGAGCAGTTCTTC
CASSSSGQGYNEQFF
>.|TRBJ2-5|TRBV27|.
TGTGCCAGGCCGACCCAGTACTTC
CARPTQYF
>.|TRBJ2-7|TRBV4-1|.
TGCGCCAGCAGCCAAGTCGACGGGTTACTCCACCATTGGTACTTC
CASSQVDGLLHHWYF
>.|TRBJ1-5|TRBV19|.
TGTGCCAGTAGTATCGGCCAGTTTCCCGGGCCCCAGCATTTT
CASSIGQFPGPQHF
>.|TRBJ1-2|TRBV29-1|TRBD1
TGCAGCGTTGAGAAGAGCCGGGACAGGGGAGGCTATGGCTACACCTTC
CSVEKSRDRGGYGYTF
>.|TRBJ2-7|TRBV5-1|.
TGCGCCAGCAGCTTGAGGACGGGGGCCTACGAGCAGTACTTC
CASSLRTGAYEQYF
>.|TRBJ2-6|TRBV6-5|TRBD1
TGTGCCAGCGCTGACAGGGCTGGGGCCAACGTCCTGACTTTC
CASADRAGANVLTF
>.|TRBJ2-5|TRBV5-1|TRBD2
TGCGCCAGCAGGGTCGGTAGCGGGAACCAAGAGACCCAGTACTTC
CASRVGSGNQETQYF
>.|TRBJ2-2|TRBV7-8|TRBD2
TGTGCCAGCAGCTTATACCAGCGGGGGGCCACCGGGGAGCTGTTTTTT
CASSLYQRGATGELFF
>.|TRBJ2-3|TRBV9|TRBD2
TGTGCCAGCAGTGAGGCTAGCGGGAGGGGTACGCAGTATTTT
CASSEASGRGTQYF
>.|TRBJ2-3|TRBV11-1|TRBD1
TGTGCCAGCAGCGCCGGAGGACAGGGGGCTGAAGATACGCAGTATTTT
CASSAGGQGAEDTQYF
>.|TRBJ2-7|TRBV27|.
TGTGCCAGCAGTTCCCCAGGGGAGCAGTACTTC
CASSSPGEQYF